The subject of this entry is one T cell receptor (beta chain). The CDR3 has 14 residues. Unmatched junction bases numbered 1, after V lost 1 base and J lost 1 base. CDR1 LNHNV and CDR2 YYDKDF come from the germline V gene (reference sequence). Authors' analysis steps: Reference gene primer amplification gave nucleated cell count estimates. Profiled with immunoSEQ multiplex PCR; TCRdb holds only in-frame clones, not every one. From that table come the V and J calls and clone size; the DNA was used to work out D and trimming. Of fewer than 90,000 clones in the sample, around three quarters are singletons; the top ten hold 3.5% to 4.5%. This sample stems from a study of blood T cell repertoires in COVID-19. The overall study: Samples of COVID-19 (acute and convalescent) were obtained from the United States, Italy and Spain. Sources were T cells, B-cell-depleted T cells, or PBMCs; the material itself was cDNA or gDNA.

Sequencing was carried out using peripheral blood. The chain combines TRBV15 with TRBJ2-7; 7 nucleotides match TRBD1. The receptor was isolated from a woman in her forties or fifties with acute or convalescent COVID-19. The CDR3 sequence is CATSRVTGSYEQYF. The CDR3 bases are TGTGCCACCAGCAGAGTGACAGGGTCCTACGAGCAGTACTTC.